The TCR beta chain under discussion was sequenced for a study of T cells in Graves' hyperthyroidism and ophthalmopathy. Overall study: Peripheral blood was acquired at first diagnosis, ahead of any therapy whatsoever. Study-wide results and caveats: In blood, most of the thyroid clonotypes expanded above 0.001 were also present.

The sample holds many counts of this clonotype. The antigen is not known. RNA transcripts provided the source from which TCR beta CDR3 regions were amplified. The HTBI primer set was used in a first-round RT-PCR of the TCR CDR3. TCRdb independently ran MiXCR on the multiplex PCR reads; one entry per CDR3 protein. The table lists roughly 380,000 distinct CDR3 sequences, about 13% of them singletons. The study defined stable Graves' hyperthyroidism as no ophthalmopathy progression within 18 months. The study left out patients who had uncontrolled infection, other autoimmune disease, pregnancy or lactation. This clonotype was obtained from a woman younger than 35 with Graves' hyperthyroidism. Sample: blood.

This CDR3 reads CATRNASGGFYEQYF. The DNA for the CDR3 is TGTGCCACCCGTAATGCCAGCGGAGGGTTCTACGAGCAGTACTTC. V is TRBV27 and J is TRBJ2-7, with TRBD2 as a possible D gene (6 bases). The germline V and J ends were trimmed by 10 bases and 3 bases, with 22 bases remaining between them. CDR1 MNHEY and CDR2 SMNVEV come from the germline V gene (reference sequence). This CDR3 spans 15 amino acids.